This is a list of T cell receptor beta chains from one sample in a study of control samples from healthy donors and cancer patients. Some clones are missing from TCRdb's copy, which holds only in-frame ones; the method was immunoSEQ multiplex PCR. The sample holds 60,000 to 75,000 clones, about 83% seen once. The specimen was blood. The receptors come from a man in his fifties or sixties in good health. The CDR3 runs from the conserved cysteine through the conserved F or W. A D gene is named only where the DNA matches it firmly. Clone size is not always given. Where it is, it says once, few, many or a class for expanded clones.

D gene	V gene	clone size	J gene	CDR3 protein	CDR3 DNA
TRBD1	TRBV6-5	once	TRBJ2-5	CASGTGGQETQYF	TGTGCCAGCGGGACAGGGGGCCAAGAGACCCAGTACTTC
TRBD2	TRBV7-6	.	TRBJ2-1	CASYLAGSSYNEQFF	TGTGCCAGCTACCTAGCGGGGAGCTCCTACAATGAGCAGTTCTTC
.	TRBV5-1	.	TRBJ2-1	CASSLGQPYNEQFF	TGCGCCAGCAGCTTGGGACAGCCTTACAATGAGCAGTTCTTC
TRBD2	TRBV27	few	TRBJ2-7	CASKRAGGVYEQYF	TGTGCCAGCAAAAGAGCGGGAGGGGTCTACGAGCAGTACTTC
.	TRBV9	.	TRBJ1-4	CASSPHGSSTNEKLFF	TGTGCCAGCAGCCCACACGGGTCGTCAACTAATGAAAAACTGTTTTTT
.	TRBV7-8	.	TRBJ2-7	CASSLMGGQTYEQYF	TGTGCCAGCAGCTTAATGGGGGGGCAAACCTACGAGCAGTACTTC
TRBD1	TRBV3-1/TRBV3-2	.	TRBJ1-2	CASSPGTGIQIFNYGYTF	TGTGCCAGCAGCCCCGGGACAGGGATACAGATTTTTAACTATGGCTACACCTTC
TRBD1	TRBV10-3	.	TRBJ2-7	CAISDLGQGASYEQYF	TGTGCCATCAGTGACCTCGGGCAGGGGGCTTCCTACGAGCAGTACTTC
.	TRBV24-1	few	TRBJ1-4	CATSDLGGFSTNEKLFF	TGTGCCACCAGTGATTTGGGGGGGTTTTCAACTAATGAAAAACTGTTTTTT
TRBD2	TRBV7-2	.	TRBJ2-4	CASTQGTSGRENIQYF	TGTGCCAGCACCCAGGGGACTAGCGGGAGGGAAAACATTCAGTACTTC
.	TRBV4-1	medium-sized	TRBJ2-1	CASSQGGTYNEQFF	TGCGCCAGCAGCCAAGGGGGAACGTACAATGAGCAGTTCTTC
TRBD2	TRBV4-2	.	TRBJ2-1	CASSQDWASGNYNEQFF	TGTGCCAGCAGCCAAGATTGGGCTAGCGGGAATTACAATGAGCAGTTCTTC
.	TRBV18	.	TRBJ2-1	CASSPGGSYNEQFF	TGTGCCAGCTCACCGGGCGGATCCTACAATGAGCAGTTCTTC
.	TRBV7-2	.	TRBJ2-3	CASSSALSRGPDTQYF	TGTGCCAGCAGCTCGGCTTTGAGCAGGGGCCCAGATACGCAGTATTTT
.	TRBV24-1	.	TRBJ2-3	CATSDFKERDTQYF	TGTGCCACCAGTGATTTTAAGGAGAGGGATACGCAGTATTTT
TRBD1	TRBV5-1	.	TRBJ2-5	CASSLAQGARETQYF	TGCGCCAGCAGCTTGGCTCAGGGGGCCCGGGAGACCCAGTACTTC
.	TRBV18	.	TRBJ1-3	CASSPQGLDTIYF	TGTGCCAGCTCACCACAGGGGTTGGACACCATATATTTT
TRBD1	TRBV3-1/TRBV3-2	.	TRBJ2-1	CASSRDRGNEQFF	TGTGCCAGCAGCCGAGACAGGGGTAATGAGCAGTTCTTC
.	TRBV6-5	.	TRBJ1-1	CASSSRSQTTGSAAFF	TGTGCCAGCAGTTCCCGCAGTCAGACAACAGGCTCGGCGGCTTTCTTT
.	TRBV6-1	.	TRBJ2-7	CASSEGDVTYEQYF	TGTGCCAGCAGTGAAGGGGACGTAACCTACGAGCAGTACTTC
.	TRBV4-3	.	TRBJ2-1	CASSQEGKKPYNEQFF	TGCGCCAGCAGCCAAGAGGGCAAAAAACCCTACAATGAGCAGTTCTTC
.	TRBV29-1	.	TRBJ2-1	CSVEDYRGVGEQFF	TGCAGCGTTGAAGATTATCGGGGAGTGGGTGAGCAGTTCTTC
.	TRBV27	.	TRBJ2-3	CASSSHRAQVTQYF	TGTGCCAGCAGTTCCCACAGGGCCCAGGTTACGCAGTATTTT
.	TRBV11-3	.	TRBJ2-7	CASSLNGRSYEQYF	TGTGCCAGCAGCTTAAACGGCCGCTCCTACGAGCAGTACTTC
.	TRBV7-8	.	TRBJ1-1	CASSLRGVNTEAFF	TGTGCCAGCAGCCTGCGGGGCGTAAACACTGAAGCTTTCTTT
TRBD2	TRBV6-5	once	TRBJ2-5	CASGRTSGRKETQYF	TGTGCCAGCGGTAGGACTAGCGGGAGAAAAGAGACCCAGTACTTC
TRBD2	TRBV2	.	TRBJ2-3	CASSRLAGTPDTQYF	TGTGCCAGCAGTCGACTAGCGGGAACTCCAGATACGCAGTATTTT
.	TRBV2	.	TRBJ1-6	CASSGTLRDSPLHF	TGTGCCAGCAGTGGGACTCTAAGGGATTCACCCCTCCACTTT
.	TRBV28	.	TRBJ1-2	CASSSPTVSYGYTF	TGTGCCAGCAGTTCGCCGACCGTTAGCTATGGCTACACCTTC
TRBD2	TRBV7-9	.	TRBJ2-3	CASSLGLAGNSDTQYF	TGTGCCAGCAGCTTGGGACTAGCGGGAAACTCAGATACGCAGTATTTT
.	TRBV27	.	TRBJ1-2	CASSFGFNYGYTF	TGTGCCAGCAGTTTTGGGTTTAACTATGGCTACACCTTC